Shown below are 26 T cell receptor beta chains from a single sample sequenced in a study of shared clonotypes between healthy human individuals. Profiled with immunoSEQ multiplex PCR; TCRdb holds only in-frame clones, not every one. Found here are about 2.3 million clones, 85% to 95% of them singletons; the top ten hold about 0.41%. The specimen sequenced was naive CD4+ T cells from PBMCs. This sample's subset: CD45RA+ positively selected. These receptors all stem from a man between 18 and 29 years old in good health. Some clones in this sample may be carry-over from other donors' samples.

The genes are TRBV5-1 and TRBJ2-5; D not certain. Germline-derived CDR1 and CDR2 are SGHRS and YFSETQ. The CDR3 loop spans 13 amino acids. V lost 4 bases to trimming and J lost 2 bases, with 9 bases between them. Here the CDR3 DNA reads TGCGCCAGCAGCCCCGGTTGGCAAGAGACCCAGTACTTC. Its translation: CASSPGWQETQYF.

The chain employs TRBV29-1 and TRBJ2-1; D may be TRBD1 (5 bases). This CDR3 contains 14 residues. Trimming stripped 4 bases from V and 3 bases from J, with 13 bases between. CDR1 SQVTM and CDR2 ANQGSEA come from the germline V gene. The CDR3 sequence: CSVVAGSGYNEQFF. In nucleotides, the CDR3 is TGCAGCGTTGTGGCAGGGTCGGGCTACAATGAGCAGTTCTTC.

The V call is TRBV28, the J call TRBJ1-1; possibly TRBD1 for D (5 bases). Germline CDR1 MDHEN, CDR2 SYDVKM. The CDR3 totals 13 residues. V was pared by 6 bases and J by 4 bases, with 12 bases between. CDR3 in DNA: TGTGCCAGCAGACCGGGGGGGGTCACTGAAGCTTTCTTT. Translating gives CASRPGGVTEAFF. Full variable domain (remainder filled in from reference TRBV28 and TRBJ1-1): DVKVTQSSRYLVKRTGEKVFLECVQDMDHENMFWYRQDPGLGLRLIYFSYDVKMKEKGDIPEGYSVSREKKERFSLILESASTNQTSMYLCASRPGGVTEAFFGQGTRLTVV.

The genes are TRBV4-1 and TRBJ1-2; tentatively, D is TRBD1 (6 bases). Trimming pared 0 bases from V and 5 bases from J, leaving 13 bases between. CDR1 MGHRA and CDR2 YSYEKL come from the germline V gene. This CDR3 has 15 residues. The CDR3 region is CASSQDWQGIYGYTF. The CDR3 DNA follows: TGCGCCAGCAGCCAAGACTGGCAGGGGATTTATGGCTACACCTTC.

This clone was recorded only once. This chain connects TRBV7-9 to TRBJ1-5; 8 bases align to TRBD1. The CDR3 extends over 15 amino acids. The V gene end was trimmed by 2 bases and the J gene end by 4 bases; junction bases not matched to a gene: 4. Per germline, CDR1 SEHNR and CDR2 FQNEAQ (reference sequence). CDR3 nucleotide sequence: TGTGCCAGCAGCTTAAGTGGACAGGGAAATCAGCCCCAGCATTTT. As protein: CASSLSGQGNQPQHF.

This rearrangement joins TRBV5-1 to TRBJ1-4; a possible D gene is TRBD1 (6 bases). Trimming pared 4 bases from V and 3 bases from J, leaving 13 bases between. Germline lookup yields CDR1 SGHRS and CDR2 YFSETQ. CDR3 length: 15 residues. CDR3 region: CASSRATGANEKLFF. CDR3 bases: TGCGCCAGCAGCAGGGCGACAGGCGCTAATGAAAAACTGTTTTTT.

In the case of this clone: The sample holds other DNA sequences that translate to the same CDR3. The chain links TRBV5-1 to TRBJ1-1; the D is unclear. Germline lookup yields CDR1 SGHRS and CDR2 YFSETQ. The CDR3 runs 14 residues. Trimming pared 0 bases from V and 1 base from J, leaving 7 bases between. The CDR3 protein is CASSLVVGNTEAFF. The CDR3 region has the DNA TGCGCCAGCAGCTTGGTCGTCGGGAACACTGAAGCTTTCTTT.

The chain carries TRBV5-1 and TRBJ2-2; 10 bases align to TRBD1. V lost 3 bases to trimming and J lost 4 bases; unmatched junction nucleotides: 3. Germline CDR1 and CDR2: SGHRS and YFSETQ. The CDR3 contains 15 residues. CDR3 sequence (DNA): TGCGCCAGCAGCTCAGACAGGGGGCTCACCGGGGAGCTGTTTTTT. Encoded protein: CASSSDRGLTGELFF.

The chain carries TRBV7-2 and TRBJ2-3; maybe TRBD1 (6 bases). Germline loops: CDR1 SGHTA, CDR2 FQGNSA. This CDR3 has 15 amino acids. V was clipped by 1 base and J by 2 bases, with 10 bases between them. The CDR3 protein is CASSLEGVLTDTQYF. The CDR3 DNA is TGTGCCAGCAGCTTAGAGGGGGTACTCACAGATACGCAGTATTTT. The full variable domain, with the rest looked up from reference TRBV7-2 and TRBJ2-3, is GAGVSQSPSNKVTEKGKDVELRCDPISGHTALYWYRQSLGQGLEFLIYFQGNSAPDKSGLPSDRFSAERTGGSVSTLTIQRTQQEDSAVYLCASSLEGVLTDTQYFGPGTRLTVL.

The sample holds a few counts of this clone. Other DNA sequences from this sample encode an identical CDR3 as well. This chain joins TRBV29-1 and TRBJ1-5; D ambiguous. This CDR3 has 13 amino acids. Germline V gene sequence: CDR1 SQVTM, CDR2 ANQGSEA. Trimming shortened V by 2 bases and J by 7 bases, and 12 bases separated the two germline ends. The CDR3 loop is CSVEIGIGQPQHF. CDR3 in DNA: TGCAGCGTTGAAATCGGGATAGGACAGCCCCAGCATTTT.

This clone was seen only once. V and J are TRBV15 and TRBJ2-6, with a tentative D call TRBD1 (5 bases). Trimming took off 3 bases at V and 4 bases at J, with 10 bases between the two ends. CDR3 length equals 15 residues. Germline V lookup: CDR1 LNHNV, CDR2 YYDKDF (reference sequence). CDR3 in amino acids: CATSRDISGANVLTF. The CDR3 DNA is TGTGCCACCAGCAGGGACATATCCGGGGCCAACGTCCTGACTTTC.

The gene calls are TRBV6-1 and TRBJ1-5; no reliable D call. With 2 bases removed from V and 6 bases from J, the gap between germline ends came to 8 bases. The CDR3 sequence is 13 residues long. The germline V gene has CDR1 MNHNS and CDR2 SASEGT. CDR3 region: CASSEFRAQPQHF. DNA of the CDR3: TGTGCCAGCAGTGAATTTAGGGCTCAGCCCCAGCATTTT.

The gene calls are TRBV28 and TRBJ1-5; a possible D gene is TRBD1 (6 bases). V lost 3 bases, J lost 3 bases, and 12 bases lay in between. The CDR3 has 15 residues. Per the germline V gene, CDR1 is MDHEN and CDR2 is SYDVKM. The CDR3 loop is CASSFGQTNNQPQHF. In DNA, the CDR3 is TGTGCCAGCAGTTTTGGACAGACAAACAATCAGCCCCAGCATTTT.

V usage is TRBV28 and J usage is TRBJ2-1; 12 nucleotides align to TRBD2. The CDR3 covers 17 residues. Trimming took 4 bases from V and 6 from J; bases not matched to a gene: 10. CDR1 is MDHEN, CDR2 SYDVKM, per germline. CDR3 amino acids: CASSSIQLAGGLNEQFF. The DNA of the CDR3 is TGTGCCAGCAGTTCCATACAACTAGCGGGAGGACTCAATGAGCAGTTCTTC.

The chain employs TRBV14 and TRBJ1-2; D might be TRBD1 (6 bases). CDR1 is SGHDN and CDR2 is FVKESK in the germline V gene. Trimming took 2 bases from V and 1 from J, leaving 23 bases between them. The CDR3 loop spans 19 amino acids. As DNA, the CDR3 is TGTGCCAGCAGCCAACGTTGGAGATTGACAGGTGAGAATAACTATGGCTACACCTTC. This translates into CASSQRWRLTGENNYGYTF.

The chain recombines TRBV4-1 with TRBJ2-3; D is ambiguous. Germline V lookup: CDR1 MGHRA, CDR2 YSYEKL. V lost 8 bases to trimming and J lost 1 base, with 13 bases between them. This CDR3 contains 14 residues. CDR3: CASSLESGTDTQYF. Written as DNA, the CDR3 is TGCGCCAGCTCCCTGGAGTCCGGCACAGATACGCAGTATTTT.

Notes on this clone: Other DNA sequences in the same sample also yield this CDR3. This sequence joins TRBV7-2 and TRBJ1-3, with D hard to call. Germline CDR1 and CDR2: SGHTA and FQGNSA. The CDR3 loop spans 14 amino acids. V lost 1 base and J lost 3, with 7 bases in between. The CDR3 DNA reads TGTGCCAGCAGCTTAGGCCAGCTTGGAAACACCATATATTTT. Protein product: CASSLGQLGNTIYF. Full variable domain (missing parts from reference TRBV7-2 and TRBJ1-3): GAGVSQSPSNKVTEKGKDVELRCDPISGHTALYWYRQSLGQGLEFLIYFQGNSAPDKSGLPSDRFSAERTGGSVSTLTIQRTQQEDSAVYLCASSLGQLGNTIYFGEGSWLTVV.

The chain is built from TRBV30 and TRBJ2-3; D unclear. Deletions cut 0 bases from V and 3 bases from J, with 7 bases between. This CDR3 spans 13 amino acids. Germline CDR1 GTSNPN, CDR2 SVGIG (reference sequence). DNA of the CDR3: TGTGCCTGGAGTGTAGGAGCGACAGATACGCAGTATTTT. It is translated as CAWSVGATDTQYF.

V usage is TRBV28 and J usage is TRBJ2-7; 8 bases fit TRBD1. The V segment lost 4 bases and the J segment 2 bases; nucleotides outside the gene matches: 4. The CDR3 has 14 amino acids. Germline CDR1 is MDHEN and CDR2 is SYDVKM. Written as DNA, the CDR3 is TGTGCCAGCAGTTCCGTGACAGGGGCCTACGAGCAGTACTTC. Amino acid sequence: CASSSVTGAYEQYF.

Turning to this clone: The sample has other DNA sequences that encode this CDR3 too. The gene calls are TRBV18 and TRBJ2-5; TRBD2 matches at 7 bases. CDR3 length: 13 amino acids. Trimming removed 2 bases from V and 4 bases from J; junction bases left unmatched: 1. The germline CDR1 and CDR2 sequences are KGHSH and LQKENI. In DNA, the CDR3 is TGTGCCAGCTCACCAGGCGGGGGAGAGACCCAGTACTTC. As protein: CASSPGGGETQYF.

The chain employs TRBV2 and TRBJ1-3; D is uncertain. Germline lookup yields CDR1 SNHLY and CDR2 FYNNEI. The ends were cut back, 8 bases at V and 4 bases at J, with 15 bases in the middle. CDR3 length equals 14 residues. The CDR3 is CASALELTGNTIYF. Here the CDR3 DNA reads TGTGCCAGCGCCTTGGAGTTAACCGGAAACACCATATATTTT.

The CDR3 coding sequence is TGCAGCGTTGAATCGTCTGAGGGGGGATTCTACAATGAGCAGTTCTTC. Its translation is CSVESSEGGFYNEQFF. The chain employs TRBV29-1 and TRBJ2-1; D may be TRBD1 or TRBD2 (6 bases each). CDR3 length: 16 residues. In germline, CDR1 is SQVTM, CDR2 ANQGSEA. With 2 bases removed from V and 3 bases from J, the gap between germline ends came to 17 bases.

This chain links TRBV6-1 with TRBJ2-3; D may be TRBD2 (6 bases). Deletions cut 6 bases from V and 1 base from J, with 8 bases between. Looked up from germline, CDR1 is MNHNS and CDR2 is SASEGT. The CDR3 runs 13 residues. CDR3 amino acids: CASSAGRTDTQYF. CDR3 coding DNA: TGTGCCAGCAGCGCGGGACGCACAGATACGCAGTATTTT.

The genes are TRBV13 and TRBJ1-2, with unresolved D. Germline V gene lookup returns CDR1 PRHDT and CDR2 FYEKMQ (reference sequence). The CDR3 runs 12 residues. V shed 3 bases and J shed 11 bases, with 13 bases lying between them. CDR3 DNA: TGTGCCAGCAGCTTGCCGATATCGATATACACCTTC. Encoded protein: CASSLPISIYTF.

The chain recombines TRBV25-1 with TRBJ2-1; possibly TRBD2 for D (5 bases). Trimming left V 8 bases short and J 1 base short, with 18 bases between. This CDR3 is 16 amino acids long. Germline CDR1 reads MGHDK; CDR2 reads SYGVNS. The chain's CDR3 is CASAPSAGTSYNEQFF. CDR3 nucleotide sequence: TGTGCCAGCGCCCCCTCGGCGGGTACGTCCTACAATGAGCAGTTCTTC.

The genes are TRBV28 and TRBJ1-5; TRBD1 matches 11 bases. V dropped 4 bases and J dropped 10; count of bases not matched to a gene: 12. This CDR3 spans 16 amino acids. CDR1 is MDHEN and CDR2 is SYDVKM in the germline V gene. CDR3 in DNA: TGTGCCAGCAGTTCTCCCCGGACAGGGGGCTCAGGCCCCCAGCATTTT. Its translation is CASSSPRTGGSGPQHF.